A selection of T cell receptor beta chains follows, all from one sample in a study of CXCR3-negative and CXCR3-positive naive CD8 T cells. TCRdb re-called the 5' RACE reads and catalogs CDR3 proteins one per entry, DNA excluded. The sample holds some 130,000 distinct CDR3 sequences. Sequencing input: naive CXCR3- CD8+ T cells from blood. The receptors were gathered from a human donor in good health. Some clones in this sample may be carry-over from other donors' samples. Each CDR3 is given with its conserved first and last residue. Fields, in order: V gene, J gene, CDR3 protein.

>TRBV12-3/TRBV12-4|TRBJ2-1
CASSLGTGSSYNEQFF
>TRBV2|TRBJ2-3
CASTPPNYSGRLDTQYF
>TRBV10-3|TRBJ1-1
CATRDLSTEAFF
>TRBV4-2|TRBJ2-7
CASSQEEGQGAGEQYF
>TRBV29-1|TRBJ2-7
CSPRDAPYEQYF
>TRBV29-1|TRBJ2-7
CSVEWQFEQYF
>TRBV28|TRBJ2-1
CASRYPGTNSYNEQFF
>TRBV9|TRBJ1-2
CASRRDRNYGYTF
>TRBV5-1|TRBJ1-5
CASSHGSAGDQPQHF
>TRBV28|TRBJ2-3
CASSSRQGVTDTQYF
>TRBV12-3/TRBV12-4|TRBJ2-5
CASSNGLAEETQYF
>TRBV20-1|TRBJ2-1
CSARDLGDNEQFF
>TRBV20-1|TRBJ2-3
CSAPSGGARITDTQYF
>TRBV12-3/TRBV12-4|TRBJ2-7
CASSFELAGYEQYF
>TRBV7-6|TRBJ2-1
CASSLNEGGLRQFF
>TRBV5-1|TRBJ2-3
CASSLPSLAGGEQASTDTQYF
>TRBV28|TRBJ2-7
CASSFPPSPDRAPYEQYF
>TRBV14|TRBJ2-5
CASSQESQETQYF
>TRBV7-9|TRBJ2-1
CASSLSQGLYNEQFF
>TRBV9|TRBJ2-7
CASSVGTGGTYEQYF
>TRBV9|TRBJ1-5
CASSPGNSNQPQHF
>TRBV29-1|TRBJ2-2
CSVEGLDGELFF
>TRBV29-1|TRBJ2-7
CSVVRPTYEQYF
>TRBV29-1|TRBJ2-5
CSVGGDRAQETQYF
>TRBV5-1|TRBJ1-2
CASSSENYGYTF
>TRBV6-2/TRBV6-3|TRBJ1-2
CASSYSGATYGYTF
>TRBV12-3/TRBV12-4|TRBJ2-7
CASSPELGEQYF
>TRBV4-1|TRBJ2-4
CASSQDSGFGNIQYF
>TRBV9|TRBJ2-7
CASSVQGSSYEQYF
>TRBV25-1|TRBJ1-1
CASSRGTEAFF
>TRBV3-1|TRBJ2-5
CASTPGQRHSRETQYF
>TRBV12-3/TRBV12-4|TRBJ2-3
CASSLSPSTDTQYF
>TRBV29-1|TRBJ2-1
CSAFGTGGNEQFF
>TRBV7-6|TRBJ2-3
CASSLFGQPSTDTQYF
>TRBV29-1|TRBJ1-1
CSAGSSADTEAFF
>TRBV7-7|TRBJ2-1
CASSLGEAGTYNEQFF
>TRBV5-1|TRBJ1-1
CASSLGGGRNTEAFF
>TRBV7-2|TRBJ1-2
CASSEWAAFSSGYTF
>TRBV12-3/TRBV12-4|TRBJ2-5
CASSPRTSGSLGETQYF
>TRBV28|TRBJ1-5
CASSISRGYQPQHF